This passage covers 23 T cell receptor beta chains from one sample sequenced in a study of cytomegalovirus exposure and HLA in healthy donors. Profiling relied on immunoSEQ multiplex PCR, and the TCRdb table lists in-frame clones only, not all of them. Altogether tens of thousands of clones are present, roughly 93% being singletons, with the ten largest covering about 3.1%. Sequencing was carried out using PBMCs. All receptors derive from a young man in good health and CMV-seronegative.

J is TRBJ1-2 and V is TRBV19; D not resolved. Germline-derived CDR1 and CDR2 are LNHDA and SQIVND (reference sequence). V dropped 8 bases and J dropped 4 bases, with 11 bases sitting between them. The CDR3 runs to 12 residues. The CDR3 sequence is CASSPTVYGYTF. CDR3 in DNA: TGTGCCAGTTCCCCTACTGTCTATGGCTACACCTTC. Supplemented by reference TRBV19 and TRBJ1-2, the full variable domain reads DGGITQSPKYLFRKEGQNVTLSCEQNLNHDAMYWYRQDPGQGLRLIYYSQIVNDFQKGDIAEGYSVSREKKESFPLTVTSAQKNPTAFYLCASSPTVYGYTFGSGTRLTVV.

The V gene is TRBV6-4, the J gene TRBJ2-1; D gene uncertain. The V end was cut by 2 bases, the J end by 10 bases, with 6 bases between. The CDR3 totals 11 residues. Per the germline V gene, CDR1 is MRHNA and CDR2 is SNTAGT. CDR3 DNA sequence: TGTGCCAGCAGTGACGGCGGCGAGCAGTTCTTC. Translation: CASSDGGEQFF.

The chain couples TRBV10-3 to TRBJ2-7, with 7 bases lining up with TRBD1. The CDR3 totals 13 residues. Germline lookup yields CDR1 ENHRY and CDR2 SYGVKD. Trimming at V came to 7 bases and at J to 5 bases, leaving 8 bases not matched to a gene. The CDR3 region is CAITRTGQNEQYF. The CDR3 DNA reads TGTGCCATCACCAGGACAGGCCAAAACGAGCAGTACTTC.

This chain connects TRBV9 to TRBJ1-3, with D unresolved. The germline V gene has CDR1 SGDLS and CDR2 YYNGEE. The CDR3 totals 15 residues. V dropped 5 bases and J dropped 0 bases, with 12 bases sitting between them. CDR3 in DNA: TGTGCCAGCAGTCCAAACCTAGACTCTGGAAACACCATATATTTT. Its protein product is CASSPNLDSGNTIYF.

This clone is a singleton in its sample. The gene calls are TRBV4-1 and TRBJ1-2; D possibly corresponds to TRBD1 (5 bases). This CDR3 spans 14 amino acids. The ends were cut back, 0 bases at V and 4 bases at J, with 9 bases in the middle. Germline V gene lookup returns CDR1 MGHRA and CDR2 YSYEKL. CDR3 sequence reads: CASSQDRDFYGYTF. The CDR3 DNA reads as TGCGCCAGCAGCCAAGACAGGGATTTCTATGGCTACACCTTC.

The chain recombines TRBV7-9 with TRBJ2-3, with 11 bases identical to TRBD2. This CDR3 is built from 14 residues. Germline V gene data show CDR1 as SEHNR and CDR2 as FQNEAQ (reference sequence). With V trimmed by 7 bases and J by 4 bases, 4 bases remained unmatched. The CDR3 reads CASNLAGGPDTQYF. Here the CDR3 DNA reads TGTGCCAGCAACCTAGCGGGAGGCCCAGATACGCAGTATTTT.

The chain joins TRBV15 to TRBJ2-1, with 13 bases lining up with TRBD2. Unmatched junction bases numbered 8, after V lost 4 bases and J lost 8 bases. The CDR3 has 16 residues. CDR1 is LNHNV and CDR2 is YYDKDF in the germline V gene (reference sequence). The CDR3 reads CATSKLAGGSRDEQFF. The CDR3, as DNA: TGTGCCACCAGCAAACTAGCGGGGGGGTCTAGGGATGAGCAGTTCTTC.

The chain uses TRBV5-1 and TRBJ2-1; possibly TRBD2 for D (6 bases). Germline CDR1 is SGHRS and CDR2 is YFSETQ. Trimming stripped 4 bases from V and 5 bases from J, with 13 bases between. This CDR3 contains 14 residues. The CDR3 loop reads CASSALEGNNEQFF. The CDR3 DNA reads as TGCGCCAGCAGCGCCTTGGAGGGCAACAATGAGCAGTTCTTC.

The chain combines TRBV11-2 with TRBJ2-5, with 7 nucleotides matching TRBD2. The CDR3 contains 14 residues. Trimming cost V 5 bases and J 1 base; bases outside gene matches: 4. CDR1 is SGHAT and CDR2 is FQNNGV in the germline V gene. DNA of the CDR3: TGTGCCAGCAGCCGCCGGGAGGCCCAAGAGACCCAGTACTTC. It yields the protein CASSRREAQETQYF.

The chain joins TRBV11-2 to TRBJ1-2, with D unclear. Germline V lookup: CDR1 SGHAT, CDR2 FQNNGV. The CDR3 has 13 residues. Trimming removed 2 bases from V and 4 bases from J, with 8 bases in between. The CDR3 DNA sequence: TGTGCCAGCAGCTTAAGCTCCGGCTATGGCTACACCTTC. Protein: CASSLSSGYGYTF.

The gene calls are TRBV21-1 and TRBJ1-3. TRBV21-1 is deemed a pseudogene. CDR3 length: 16 residues. The CDR3 region is CASSALEEGSGNTIYF. DNA of the CDR3: TGTGCCAGCAGCGCTCTGGAGGAGGGCTCTGGAAACACCATATATTTT.

The genes are TRBV6-5 and TRBJ1-1, with D possibly being TRBD1 (5 bases). The germline V gene has CDR1 MNHEY and CDR2 SVGAGI. V lost 2 bases to trimming and J lost 3 bases, with 16 bases between them. This CDR3 region has 16 residues. The CDR3 nucleotides are TGTGCCAGCAGTTACAGGGGCGGCTCCTCCCACACTGAAGCTTTCTTT. It is translated as CASSYRGGSSHTEAFF.

This sequence joins TRBV30 and TRBJ2-1; tentatively, D is TRBD2 (7 bases). This CDR3 is 16 amino acids long. The germline V gene encodes CDR1 GTSNPN and CDR2 SVGIG (reference sequence). With 2 bases removed from V and 4 bases from J, the gap between germline ends came to 18 bases. CDR3 nucleotide sequence: TGTGCCTGGAGTCCGGGCTGGGGGGGGACATACAATGAGCAGTTCTTC. Translating it yields CAWSPGWGGTYNEQFF.

The gene calls are TRBV5-1 and TRBJ1-3; TRBD1 matches at 9 bases. CDR3 length: 15 amino acids. V dropped 4 bases and J dropped 6; count of bases not matched to a gene: 8. Germline V CDR1 and CDR2: SGHRS, YFSETQ. DNA for the CDR3: TGCGCCAGCAGCAGCGGGACAGGGTCGGAAAACACCATATATTTT. Its protein product is CASSSGTGSENTIYF.

This sequence joins TRBV6-1 and TRBJ2-3; 8 positions agree with TRBD2. The CDR3 extends over 15 amino acids. Germline values: CDR1 MNHNS, CDR2 SASEGT. Germline trimming cut 2 bases from V and 7 bases from J; bases unmatched to any gene: 8. The CDR3 protein is CASSERTSGGYTQYF. CDR3 coding DNA: TGTGCCAGCAGTGAACGTACTAGCGGAGGGTATACGCAGTATTTT.

This clone was observed a few times. The gene calls are TRBV10-3 and TRBJ2-5; D is unclear. V was cut by 4 bases and J by 3 bases, with 9 bases left in between. Germline values: CDR1 ENHRY, CDR2 SYGVKD. The CDR3 extends over 13 amino acids. The CDR3 sequence: CAISGPGEETQYF. The DNA of the CDR3 is TGTGCCATCAGTGGACCTGGAGAAGAGACCCAGTACTTC.

V gene TRBV18 combines with J gene TRBJ2-7; TRBD1 matches at 9 bases. CDR1 is KGHSH and CDR2 is LQKENI in the germline V gene. This CDR3 spans 15 amino acids. The junction had 4 bases not matched to a gene; V was cut back by 3 bases and J by 1 base. The CDR3 DNA sequence: TGTGCCAGCTCACCCGGACAGGGGACATCCTACGAGCAGTACTTC. Translating gives CASSPGQGTSYEQYF.

As for this clone: The same CDR3 arises from other DNA sequences in this sample as well. The V gene is TRBV6-6, the J gene TRBJ2-3, with 9 bases fitting TRBD1. The V gene end was trimmed by 6 bases and the J gene end by 3 bases; junction bases not matched to a gene: 1. Germline CDR1 is MNHNY and CDR2 is SVGAGI (reference sequence). The CDR3 runs to 13 residues. The CDR3 is CASSGQGTDTQYF. The CDR3 DNA is TGTGCCAGCAGCGGACAGGGGACAGATACGCAGTATTTT.

In its sample, this clone was seen once. V gene TRBV27 combines with J gene TRBJ1-4, with D perhaps TRBD1 (5 bases). Germline loops: CDR1 MNHEY, CDR2 SMNVEV (reference sequence). V lost 3 bases and J lost 10, with 15 bases in between. This CDR3 contains 14 residues. The chain's CDR3 is CASSFGQGMGKLFF. CDR3 nucleotides: TGTGCCAGCAGTTTTGGCCAGGGAATGGGAAAACTGTTTTTT.

The gene calls are TRBV13 and TRBJ2-7, with D uncertain. Germline V gene lookup returns CDR1 PRHDT and CDR2 FYEKMQ (reference sequence). CDR3 length equals 12 residues. Trimming shortened V by 0 bases and J by 3 bases, and 3 bases separated the two germline ends. The CDR3 region has the DNA TGTGCCAGCAGCTTAGGGAGCTACGAGCAGTACTTC. Translating it yields CASSLGSYEQYF. Supplemented by reference TRBV13 and TRBJ2-7, the full variable domain reads AAGVIQSPRHLIKEKRETATLKCYPIPRHDTVYWYQQGPGQDPQFLISFYEKMQSDKGSIPDRFSAQQFSDYHSELNMSSLELGDSALYFCASSLGSYEQYFGPGTRLTVT.

This clone was seen only a few times. V and J are TRBV9 and TRBJ2-6, with D unresolved. Per the germline V gene, CDR1 is SGDLS and CDR2 is YYNGEE. This CDR3 contains 14 residues. Trimming pared 4 bases from V and 2 bases from J, leaving 7 bases between. The CDR3 loop reads CASSPQTGANVLTF. In nucleotides, the CDR3 is TGTGCCAGCAGCCCTCAGACTGGGGCCAACGTCCTGACTTTC.

The chain combines TRBV5-4 with TRBJ2-1; D is perhaps TRBD2 (5 bases). Trimming took off 2 bases at V and 6 bases at J, with 9 bases between the two ends. The germline V gene encodes CDR1 SGHNT and CDR2 YYREEE (reference sequence). This CDR3 contains 13 residues. The CDR3 loop reads CASSFRDSNEQFF. In nucleotides, the CDR3 is TGTGCCAGCAGCTTCCGGGATTCCAATGAGCAGTTCTTC.

J is TRBJ2-1 and V is TRBV5-4, with a possible D match to TRBD2 (5 bases). The CDR3 length is 17 residues. The V gene's germline CDR1 is SGHNT and CDR2 YYREEE (reference sequence). Between the trimmed V and J ends, which lost 4 bases and 4 bases, there was a span of 21 bases. CDR3 nucleotides: TGTGCCAGCAGCCCCGCTGGAAGGGAGAGAGCGTACAATGAGCAGTTCTTC. It codes for CASSPAGRERAYNEQFF.